Below, 29 T cell receptor beta chains from the same sample are listed, as sequenced in a study of regulatory T cells in long-lasting Graves disease. This sample's time point: newly diagnosed GD, antithyroid drugs for less than 3 months. RNA from PBMCs was the source of the TCR library. HTBI primers from iRepertoire and Arm-PCR of CDR3 regions yielded the TCR beta libraries. MiXCR, run by TCRdb on the multiplex PCR reads, gives a single entry per CDR3 protein. The repertoire holds roughly 520,000 distinct CDR3 sequences, 9.5% to 15% seen once, with almost 9% in the top ten. These data were likewise used in another study, on T cells in Graves' hyperthyroidism and ophthalmopathy.

Specimen: peripheral blood mononuclear cells (PBMCs), collected at new diagnosis, from a patient treated with antithyroid drugs. All receptors derive from a woman aged 30 to 39 with Graves disease.

This clonotype was recorded a few times. The gene calls are TRBV3-1 and TRBJ1-3; D is uncertain. This CDR3 has 13 amino acids. Germline V gene sequence: CDR1 LGHDT, CDR2 YNNKEL (reference sequence). Trimming removed 2 bases from V and 8 bases from J, with 10 bases in between. As DNA, the CDR3 is TGTGCCAGCAGCCAACGAGGCGCGGACACCATATATTTT. This encodes CASSQRGADTIYF.

In its sample, this clonotype was seen many times. The chain recombines TRBV2 with TRBJ2-1; 7 bases align to TRBD1. V trimming: 7 bases; J trimming: 0 bases; junction bases outside the gene matches: 9. Germline loops: CDR1 SNHLY, CDR2 FYNNEI. The CDR3 is 16 residues long. CDR3 coding DNA: TGTGCCAGCACCTCCTACAGGGGCAGCTCCTACAATGAGCAGTTCTTC. Translation gives CASTSYRGSSYNEQFF. The full variable domain, rest sourced from reference TRBV2 and TRBJ2-1, is EPEVTQTPSHQVTQMGQEVILRCVPISNHLYFYWYRQILGQKVEFLVSFYNNEISEKSEIFDDQFSVERPDGSNFTLKIRSTKLEDSAMYFCASTSYRGSSYNEQFFGPGTRLTVL.

This chain joins TRBV20-1 and TRBJ2-3; unclear D gene. Trimming pared 5 bases from V and 4 bases from J, leaving 10 bases between. Germline CDR1 reads DFQATT; CDR2 reads SNEGSKA (reference sequence). This CDR3 has 12 amino acids. CDR3 nucleotide sequence: TGCAGTGCTTATCCCCGGCCAGATACGCAGTATTTT. Amino acid sequence: CSAYPRPDTQYF.

The chain combines TRBV24-1 with TRBJ2-3; D may be TRBD1 (5 bases). V was shortened by 7 bases and J by 3 bases, with 13 bases between the two germline ends. The germline V gene encodes CDR1 KGHDR and CDR2 SFDVKD. This CDR3 is 14 amino acids long. CDR3 region: CATSEFQGTDTQYF. The CDR3 DNA sequence: TGTGCCACCAGCGAGTTCCAGGGTACAGATACGCAGTATTTT.

At least ten counts were recorded for this clonotype. This chain joins TRBV5-6 and TRBJ2-2, with TRBD2 matching over 7 bases. CDR1 and CDR2 (germline): SGHDT, YYEEEE. After removal of 1 base from V and 6 bases from J, the junction contained 6 bases not matched to a gene. This CDR3 spans 15 amino acids. This CDR3 is CASSLRVAGAGELFF. The CDR3 DNA sequence: TGTGCCAGCAGCTTGCGGGTTGCGGGAGCCGGGGAGCTGTTTTTT.

Ten or more counts support this clonotype. This rearrangement joins TRBV19 to TRBJ2-2; TRBD2 matches at 7 bases. The germline CDR1 and CDR2 sequences are LNHDA and SQIVND (reference sequence). V trimming: 5 bases; J trimming: 5 bases; junction bases outside the gene matches: 8. There are 15 residues in the CDR3. CDR3 DNA sequence: TGTGCCAGTAGTTCAGCGGGGAGTCGGACCGGGGAGCTGTTTTTT. Amino acid sequence: CASSSAGSRTGELFF.

The chain uses TRBV6-9 and TRBJ1-1; D remains ambiguous. This CDR3 contains 12 residues. V shed 3 bases and J shed 6 bases, with 8 bases lying between them. The germline V gene encodes CDR1 MNHGY and CDR2 SVAAGI. The CDR3 spells CASSYRRAEAFF. DNA of the CDR3: TGTGCCAGCAGTTACCGAAGGGCTGAAGCTTTCTTT.

The chain employs TRBV2 and TRBJ2-5; 7 bases agree with TRBD1. The CDR3 extends over 14 amino acids. The germline V gene encodes CDR1 SNHLY and CDR2 FYNNEI. With 6 bases clipped from V and 5 bases from J, the junction kept 9 bases outside the gene matches. The DNA for the CDR3 is TGTGCCAGCAGCTACGACAGGGCTCGGGAGACCCAGTACTTC. Protein: CASSYDRARETQYF.

In this sample, this clonotype turned up many times. This rearrangement joins TRBV13 to TRBJ2-1; TRBD1 might be the D (5 bases). The CDR3 length is 15 residues. Germline CDR1 PRHDT, CDR2 FYEKMQ (reference sequence). Trimming removed 5 bases from V and 5 bases from J, with 16 bases in between. CDR3 in amino acids: CASSLGRKGNNEQFF. In nucleotides, the CDR3 is TGTGCCAGCAGCCTCGGTCGTAAGGGGAACAATGAGCAGTTCTTC.

Ten or more counts support this clonotype. It may be a read error: a sequence one base away is much more abundant. The missing conserved phenylalanine or tryptophan at the end of this CDR3 makes a read error likely. This chain connects TRBV2 to TRBJ1-5; D is possibly TRBD1 (5 bases). Trimming removed 3 bases from V and 0 bases from J, with 12 bases in between. CDR1 is SNHLY, CDR2 FYNNEI, per germline. The CDR3 sequence is 16 residues long. The CDR3 coding sequence is TGTGCCAGCAGTGAGCCAATGACAGATAGCAATCAGCCCCAGCATCTT. This translates into CASSEPMTDSNQPQHL.

This clonotype was recorded a few times. The chain recombines TRBV30 with TRBJ2-7, with D possibly matching TRBD1 (6 bases). The length of the CDR3 is 12 residues. CDR1 GTSNPN and CDR2 SVGIG come from the germline V gene (reference sequence). The V end was cut by 8 bases, the J end by 7 bases, with 18 bases between. CDR3 coding DNA: TGTGCCCGTAACACAGGGCCGGGAGAGCAGTACTTC. The encoded protein is CARNTGPGEQYF.

The rearrangement uses TRBV11-2 and TRBJ2-3; 7 nucleotides align to TRBD2. This CDR3 comprises 18 residues. V lost 1 base and J lost 1; bases outside the gene matches: 11. Germline V CDR1 and CDR2: SGHAT, FQNNGV. CDR3 nucleotide sequence: TGTGCCAGCAGCTTAGGGTACCTTGCGGGAGTCCGCACAGATACGCAGTATTTT. It specifies CASSLGYLAGVRTDTQYF.

This clonotype came up once. The junction departs from germline at one end; a sequencing error may be responsible. This chain uses TRBV20-1 with TRBJ2-4, with unresolved D. Germline values: CDR1 DFQATT, CDR2 SNEGSKA (reference sequence). This CDR3 is built from 13 residues. As DNA, the CDR3 is TGCAGTGCCCTGAATTTAGCCAAAAACATTCACTACTTC. Protein product: CSALNLAKNIHYF.

This clonotype came up many times. The V call is TRBV9, the J call TRBJ2-5; 10 nucleotides match TRBD1. The junction had 4 bases not matched to a gene; V was cut back by 0 bases and J by 5 bases. The CDR3 has 15 amino acids. Germline V gene sequence: CDR1 SGDLS, CDR2 YYNGEE. The CDR3 region has the DNA TGTGCCAGCAGCGTAGAGGGACAGGGGACGGAGACCCAGTACTTC. The encoded protein is CASSVEGQGTETQYF.

This clonotype was seen more than once but under ten times. The chain couples TRBV19 to TRBJ1-1; possibly TRBD1 for D (5 bases). This CDR3 is built from 17 residues. Looked up from germline, CDR1 is LNHDA and CDR2 is SQIVND (reference sequence). With 3 bases removed from V and 0 bases from J, the gap between germline ends came to 17 bases. The CDR3 sequence: CASSIPSRGGMNTEAFF. CDR3 coding DNA: TGTGCCAGTAGTATCCCCTCCCGGGGGGGAATGAACACTGAAGCTTTCTTT.

In this sample, this clonotype turned up many times. V gene TRBV30 combines with J gene TRBJ1-1, with D tentatively TRBD1 (6 bases). Trimming cost V 0 bases and J 2 bases, with 13 bases left between them. CDR1 is GTSNPN and CDR2 is SVGIG in the germline V gene (reference sequence). CDR3 size: 15 residues. As DNA, the CDR3 is TGTGCCTGGAGTGTATGGGCAGGGGTAAACACTGAAGCTTTCTTT. It yields the protein CAWSVWAGVNTEAFF.

This clonotype has only a few counts. The chain's CDR3 is CASRDSLQGEKTGELFF. CDR3 nucleotide sequence: TGTGCCAGCAGGGACTCATTACAGGGGGAAAAAACCGGGGAGCTGTTTTTT. The chain links TRBV6-1 to TRBJ2-2; 8 bases fit TRBD1. J lost 5 bases, V lost 6 bases, and 14 bases had no gene match. CDR1 is MNHNS, CDR2 SASEGT, per germline. The CDR3 has 17 amino acids.

V is TRBV28 and J is TRBJ1-3; no definite D call. With 9 bases removed from V and 1 base from J, the gap between germline ends came to 10 bases. This CDR3 has 13 amino acids. Looked up from germline, CDR1 is MDHEN and CDR2 is SYDVKM. The CDR3 here is CASGLPSGNTIYF. CDR3 in DNA: TGTGCCAGTGGTCTCCCGTCTGGAAACACCATATATTTT.

This clonotype was seen repeatedly, ten times or more. The chain employs TRBV28 and TRBJ1-6; D call uncertain. The V and J ends lost 3 bases and 9 bases respectively, with 6 bases between them. CDR1 and CDR2 (germline): MDHEN, SYDVKM. This CDR3 is 12 amino acids long. The CDR3 spells CASSFSVSPLHF. The DNA for the CDR3 is TGTGCCAGCAGTTTTTCGGTTTCACCCCTCCACTTT.

This clonotype appeared many times. This chain uses TRBV12-3 or TRBV12-4 with TRBJ2-7; no reliable D call. The V gene lost 3 bases and the J gene lost 2 bases, with 8 bases spanning the gap. CDR3 length: 13 amino acids. The CDR3 loop reads CASSFRPAYEQYF. CDR3 nucleotide sequence: TGTGCCAGCAGTTTCCGGCCGGCCTACGAGCAGTACTTC.

In this sample, this clonotype turned up many times. V gene TRBV12-3 or TRBV12-4 combines with J gene TRBJ1-1; no definite D call. Trimming removed 2 bases from V and 0 bases from J, with 25 bases in between. The length of the CDR3 is 20 residues. The CDR3 bases are TGTGCCAGCAGTTTATCAATAGGAGGGATATCGGGCGGGGTGAACACTGAAGCTTTCTTT. Protein: CASSLSIGGISGGVNTEAFF.

The chain couples TRBV10-2 to TRBJ2-4, with D unresolved. V lost 0 bases and J lost 9, with 9 bases in between. Looked up from germline, CDR1 is WSHSY and CDR2 is SAAADI. CDR3 size: 13 residues. In DNA form, the CDR3 reads TGCGCCAGCAGTGAGTCCCCGCAGACCATTCAGTACTTC. As protein: CASSESPQTIQYF.

This sequence joins TRBV4-1 and TRBJ2-3, with TRBD1 matching 9 bases. The ends lost 0 bases at V and 6 bases at J; junction bases unmatched: 10. The CDR3 has 17 amino acids. CDR1 is MGHRA and CDR2 is YSYEKL in the germline V gene. CDR3 protein: CASSQDPTGGLVDTQYF. The CDR3, as DNA: TGCGCCAGCAGCCAAGACCCGACAGGGGGGTTGGTGGATACGCAGTATTTT.

This clonotype was found many times. V gene TRBV2 combines with J gene TRBJ2-1; TRBD1 matches at 10 bases. The trim removed 6 bases at V and 4 bases at J, leaving 6 bases unmatched. This CDR3 is 15 amino acids long. Germline CDR1 reads SNHLY; CDR2 reads FYNNEI. In nucleotides, the CDR3 is TGTGCCAGCAGCGCGGACAGGGGGGGTTACAATGAGCAGTTCTTC. This translates into CASSADRGGYNEQFF.

This clonotype was seen more than once but under ten times. The chain is built from TRBV29-1 and TRBJ2-2; TRBD2 aligns across 8 bases. The CDR3 loop spans 14 amino acids. With V trimmed by 7 bases and J by 2 bases, 6 bases remained unmatched. Germline CDR1 SQVTM, CDR2 ANQGSEA. DNA for the CDR3: TGCAGCGGCCTTAGCGGGGCAAACACCGGGGAGCTGTTTTTT. Protein sequence: CSGLSGANTGELFF.

This clonotype was counted at least ten times. The V gene is TRBV7-9, the J gene TRBJ2-3, with D unresolved. With 8 bases removed from V and 6 bases from J, the gap between germline ends came to 15 bases. The germline V gene has CDR1 SEHNR and CDR2 FQNEAQ (reference sequence). The CDR3 has 13 amino acids. The CDR3 loop reads CASGQILADTQYF. The CDR3 DNA is TGTGCCAGCGGGCAAATTCTCGCGGATACGCAGTATTTT.

This clonotype was detected many times. The rearrangement joins TRBV11-2 to TRBJ2-5; 9 bases align to TRBD2. Germline-derived CDR1 and CDR2 are SGHAT and FQNNGV. With 3 bases clipped from V and 4 bases from J, the junction kept 6 bases outside the gene matches. This CDR3 spans 15 amino acids. CDR3 coding DNA: TGTGCCAGCAGCTTTTTAGCGGGAGTTAGAGAGACCCAGTACTTC. Residues: CASSFLAGVRETQYF.

This clonotype showed up just a few times. The chain carries TRBV29-1 and TRBJ2-7; perhaps TRBD1 as D (5 bases). The V end was cut by 7 bases, the J end by 3 bases, with 10 bases between. The CDR3 loop spans 11 amino acids. Germline-derived CDR1 and CDR2 are SQVTM and ANQGSEA. The CDR3 nucleotides are TGCAGCGCCGAGGACAACTACGAGCAGTACTTC. This sequence encodes CSAEDNYEQYF.

This clonotype was counted at least ten times. The chain combines TRBV20-1 with TRBJ1-6; 8 nucleotides agree with TRBD1. Unmatched junction bases numbered 7, after V lost 5 bases and J lost 7 bases. CDR1 and CDR2 from the germline V gene are DFQATT and SNEGSKA (reference sequence). The CDR3 contains 14 residues. CDR3 DNA: TGCAGTGCTCGCGGACAGGGTCGGAATTCACCCCTCCACTTT. Translating gives CSARGQGRNSPLHF.